The 18 T cell receptor beta chains reported below all come from one sample, sequenced in a study of vaccination and CD4 T cells after COVID-19. As for time point: late sampling 161 to 241 days after vaccination in three convalescent patients. The sample's treatment: approximately 11-day PBMC culture with coronavirus spike peptide pools or control peptides (ViraFEST assay). The study sequenced cultured CD4+ T cell DNA using the Oncomine TCR Beta short-read assay. TCRdb independently ran MiXCR on the PCR reads; one entry per CDR3 protein. This sample has about 23,000 distinct CDR3 sequences; approximately 42% occur once, and the top ten carry 4.9%. These TCRs are of unknown antigen specificity. The sample was CD4+ T cells from blood, cultured in vitro, taken about 7 months after SARS-CoV-2 vaccination. The source of these receptors is a human donor who had recovered from COVID-19.

This clonotype has more than one count but fewer than ten. The chain combines TRBV6-5 with TRBJ1-2; 10 bases line up with TRBD1. CDR1 and CDR2 (germline): MNHEY, SVGAGI. This CDR3 is 17 amino acids long. V lost 0 bases to trimming and J lost 7 bases; unmatched junction nucleotides: 11. The CDR3 spells CASSYSKDRGRRGGYTF. In DNA form, the CDR3 reads TGTGCCAGCAGTTACTCGAAAGACAGGGGGCGAAGGGGTGGCTACACCTTC.

The chain recombines TRBV20-1 with TRBJ2-1, with D unresolved. Trimming removed 1 base at V and 5 bases at J, with 15 bases between. In germline, CDR1 is DFQATT, CDR2 SNEGSKA (reference sequence). The CDR3 is 15 amino acids. The CDR3 loop reads CSARVGRTIDNEQFF. The CDR3, as DNA: TGCAGTGCTAGAGTAGGCAGGACGATAGACAATGAGCAGTTCTTC.

The chain recombines TRBV24-1 with TRBJ2-4, with 7 bases fitting TRBD2. CDR1 and CDR2 from the germline V gene are KGHDR and SFDVKD. The CDR3 contains 16 residues. With 5 bases clipped from V and 3 bases from J, the junction kept 9 bases outside the gene matches. This CDR3 is CATSVGDPSGKNIQYF. CDR3 in DNA: TGTGCCACCAGTGTAGGGGACCCTAGCGGCAAAAACATTCAGTACTTC.

The V and J genes are TRBV4-2 and TRBJ2-7, with D maybe TRBD2 (5 bases). The CDR3 is 16 amino acids. Looked up from germline, CDR1 is LGHNA and CDR2 is YNFKEQ. With 1 base removed from V and 2 bases from J, the gap between germline ends came to 15 bases. The CDR3 is CASSQGFEGATYEQYF. CDR3 DNA: TGTGCCAGCAGCCAAGGATTTGAGGGAGCCACCTACGAGCAGTACTTC.

This clonotype has just a few counts. This chain links TRBV20-1 with TRBJ2-3; the match to TRBD2 covers 8 bases. This CDR3 is 14 amino acids long. Germline trimming cut 5 bases from V and 1 base from J; bases unmatched to any gene: 5. CDR1 DFQATT and CDR2 SNEGSKA come from the germline V gene (reference sequence). CDR3 DNA sequence: TGCAGTGCTGTCAAGCGGGAGCGCACAGATACGCAGTATTTT. Translation: CSAVKRERTDTQYF.

CDR3: CAGASGSTDTQYF. In nucleotides, the CDR3 is TGTGCCGGAGCTAGCGGGAGTACAGATACGCAGTATTTT. The chain is built from TRBV7-9 and TRBJ2-3, with 10 bases identical to TRBD2. Germline assignment: CDR1 SEHNR and CDR2 FQNEAQ (reference sequence). Unmatched junction bases numbered 5, after V lost 11 bases and J lost 3 bases. The CDR3 runs to 13 residues.

The chain links TRBV10-1 to TRBJ2-7, with TRBD1 matching 11 bases. In germline, CDR1 is WNHNN, CDR2 SYGVQD (reference sequence). Trimming cost V 4 bases and J 5 bases; bases outside gene matches: 7. The CDR3 extends over 15 amino acids. In DNA, the CDR3 is TGCGCCAGCAGTGCTGAGGGACAGGGGGTCCACGAGCAGTACTTC. This gives the protein CASSAEGQGVHEQYF.

The chain uses TRBV18 and TRBJ2-1; TRBD2 aligns across 10 bases. With V trimmed by 3 bases and J by 13 bases, 6 bases remained unmatched. The CDR3 extends over 13 amino acids. Germline values: CDR1 KGHSH, CDR2 LQKENI. The CDR3 here is CASSPASGSIQFF. The CDR3 DNA is TGTGCCAGCTCACCCGCTAGCGGGAGCATTCAGTTCTTC.

This clonotype appeared a few times. The V call is TRBV6-1, the J call TRBJ2-1; D might be TRBD2 (6 bases). The V gene lost 7 bases and the J gene lost 9 bases, with 19 bases spanning the gap. The CDR3 spans 14 residues. Germline-derived CDR1 and CDR2 are MNHNS and SASEGT. DNA of the CDR3: TGTGCCAGCACCCCCGGGACTTCCCACCTTGAGCAGTTCTTC. Its protein product is CASTPGTSHLEQFF.

This rearrangement joins TRBV20-1 to TRBJ2-3; 7 nucleotides match TRBD1. CDR1 and CDR2 from the germline V gene are DFQATT and SNEGSKA (reference sequence). There are 15 residues in the CDR3. Trimming cost V 1 base and J 4 bases; bases outside gene matches: 8. The chain's CDR3 is CSARGDSGPPDTQYF. CDR3 sequence (DNA): TGCAGTGCTAGAGGGGACAGTGGTCCCCCAGATACGCAGTATTTT.

This chain uses TRBV9 with TRBJ1-1; D not certain. The CDR3 runs to 14 residues. Germline assignment: CDR1 SGDLS and CDR2 YYNGEE. The V gene lost 0 bases and the J gene lost 6 bases, with 12 bases spanning the gap. The CDR3 DNA reads as TGTGCCAGCAGCGTAGGACCGGCGGTCCCTGAAGCTTTCTTT. Amino acid sequence: CASSVGPAVPEAFF.

The genes are TRBV5-4 and TRBJ2-1, with TRBD2 as a possible D gene (6 bases). Trimming shortened V by 2 bases and J by 6 bases, and 12 bases separated the two germline ends. CDR3 length equals 14 residues. Germline V CDR1 and CDR2: SGHNT, YYREEE (reference sequence). As DNA, the CDR3 is TGTGCCAGCAGCTTCGGGACTCCGAGCAATGAGCAGTTCTTC. It encodes CASSFGTPSNEQFF.

CDR3 sequence: CSASTGKNYGYTF. Here the CDR3 DNA reads TGCAGTGCCAGCACCGGGAAAAATTATGGCTACACCTTC. This sequence joins TRBV20-1 and TRBJ1-2; D is unresolved. Germline lookup yields CDR1 DFQATT and CDR2 SNEGSKA (reference sequence). This CDR3 region has 13 residues. The germline V and J ends were trimmed by 6 bases and 5 bases, with 16 bases remaining between them.

The J gene is TRBJ2-3, the V gene TRBV27; a possible D gene is TRBD2 (6 bases). CDR1 MNHEY and CDR2 SMNVEV come from the germline V gene (reference sequence). The V gene lost 4 bases and the J gene lost 6 bases, with 14 bases spanning the gap. There are 14 residues in the CDR3. CDR3 in amino acids: CASSSSAGRDTQYF. CDR3 in DNA: TGTGCCAGCAGTTCCTCCGCGGGGAGGGATACGCAGTATTTT.

This clonotype has only one observation. The chain has TRBV20-1 and TRBJ2-1; TRBD2 matches at 7 bases. The V gene's germline CDR1 is DFQATT and CDR2 SNEGSKA (reference sequence). The CDR3 totals 11 residues. Germline trimming cut 0 bases from V and 15 bases from J; bases unmatched to any gene: 5. CDR3: CSARDGGSGFF. Here the CDR3 DNA reads TGCAGTGCTAGAGACGGCGGGAGTGGGTTCTTC.

The J gene is TRBJ2-7, the V gene TRBV6-1; 9 nucleotides match TRBD1. V lost 10 bases, J lost 0 bases, and 13 bases stayed unmatched. Germline-derived CDR1 and CDR2 are MNHNS and SASEGT. The CDR3 loop spans 16 amino acids. CDR3 sequence (DNA): TGTGCCAACAACCTCTTCGGGACAGGGACCTCCTACGAGCAGTACTTC. This encodes CANNLFGTGTSYEQYF.

The CDR3 DNA reads as TGTGCCAGCATGCGGGTGACGGGAGTTCAGTACGAGCAGTACTTC. It is translated as CASMRVTGVQYEQYF. The chain links TRBV6-1 to TRBJ2-7, with D possibly matching TRBD2 (6 bases). In germline, CDR1 is MNHNS, CDR2 SASEGT. Trimming stripped 7 bases from V and 4 bases from J, with 20 bases between. The CDR3 runs 15 residues.

V usage is TRBV7-2 and J usage is TRBJ2-1, with 9 nucleotides matching TRBD1. Unmatched junction bases numbered 17, after V lost 2 bases and J lost 6 bases. CDR1 SGHTA and CDR2 FQGNSA come from the germline V gene. CDR3 length: 19 residues. CDR3 nucleotides: TGTGCCAGCAGCTTAATTGCGCCGTTGGGACAGGGTCGTCGCAATGAGCAGTTCTTC. Translating gives CASSLIAPLGQGRRNEQFF.